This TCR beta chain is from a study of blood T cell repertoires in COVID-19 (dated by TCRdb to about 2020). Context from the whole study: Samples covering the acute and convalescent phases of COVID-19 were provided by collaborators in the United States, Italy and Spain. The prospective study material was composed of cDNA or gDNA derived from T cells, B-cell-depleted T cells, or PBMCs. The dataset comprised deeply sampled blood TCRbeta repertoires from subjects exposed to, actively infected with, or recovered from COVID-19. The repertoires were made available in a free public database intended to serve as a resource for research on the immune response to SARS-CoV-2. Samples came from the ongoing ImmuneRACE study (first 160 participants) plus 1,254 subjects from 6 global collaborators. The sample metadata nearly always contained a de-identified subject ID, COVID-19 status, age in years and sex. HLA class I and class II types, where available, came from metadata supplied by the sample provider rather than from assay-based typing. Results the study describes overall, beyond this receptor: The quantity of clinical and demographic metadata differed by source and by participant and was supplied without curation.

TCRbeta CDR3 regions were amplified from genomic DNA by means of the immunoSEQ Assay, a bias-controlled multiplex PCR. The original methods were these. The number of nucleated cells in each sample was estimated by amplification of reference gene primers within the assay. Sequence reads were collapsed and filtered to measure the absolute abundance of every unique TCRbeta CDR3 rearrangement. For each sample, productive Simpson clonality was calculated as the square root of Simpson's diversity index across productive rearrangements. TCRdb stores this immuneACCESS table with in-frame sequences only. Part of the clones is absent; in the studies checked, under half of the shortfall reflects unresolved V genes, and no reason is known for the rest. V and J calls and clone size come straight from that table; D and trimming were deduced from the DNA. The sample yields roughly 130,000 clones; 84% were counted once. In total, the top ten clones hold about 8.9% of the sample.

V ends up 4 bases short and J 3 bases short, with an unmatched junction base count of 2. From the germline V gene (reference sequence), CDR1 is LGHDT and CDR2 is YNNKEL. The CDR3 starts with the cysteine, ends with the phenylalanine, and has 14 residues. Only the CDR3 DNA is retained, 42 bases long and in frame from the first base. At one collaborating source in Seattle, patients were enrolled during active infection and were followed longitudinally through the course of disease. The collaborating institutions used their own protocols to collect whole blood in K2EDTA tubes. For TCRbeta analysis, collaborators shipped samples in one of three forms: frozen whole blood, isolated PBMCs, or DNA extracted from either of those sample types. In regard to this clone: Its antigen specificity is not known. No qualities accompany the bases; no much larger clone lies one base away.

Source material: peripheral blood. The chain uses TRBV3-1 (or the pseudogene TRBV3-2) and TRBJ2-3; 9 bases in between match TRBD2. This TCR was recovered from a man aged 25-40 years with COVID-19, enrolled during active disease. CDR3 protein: CASSRSGRTDTQYF. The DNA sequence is TGTGCCAGCAGCCGTAGCGGGAGAACAGATACGCAGTATTTT.